This T cell receptor (beta chain) is drawn from a study of T cells after yellow fever vaccination. In this sample, this clonotype turned up a few times. Trimming removed 1 base from V and 6 bases from J, with 17 bases in between. Per germline, CDR1 SGHRS and CDR2 YFSETQ. The CDR3 sequence is 16 residues long. TCRdb independently ran MiXCR on the 5' RACE reads; one entry per CDR3 protein. The sample lists hundreds of thousands of distinct CDR3 sequences, roughly 8.4% seen once, with 15% to 20% in the top ten. The chain has TRBV5-1 and TRBJ2-1; D is possibly TRBD1 (7 bases). The clonotype was recovered from a man between 18 and 29 years old who received the YFV17D yellow fever vaccine. The sequencing here drew on PBMCs, taken roughly 45 days after the first yellow fever vaccination. CDR3 protein: CASSLRGGGIGNEQFF. The CDR3 DNA is TGCGCCAGCAGCTTGAGAGGAGGGGGCATAGGCAATGAGCAGTTCTTC.